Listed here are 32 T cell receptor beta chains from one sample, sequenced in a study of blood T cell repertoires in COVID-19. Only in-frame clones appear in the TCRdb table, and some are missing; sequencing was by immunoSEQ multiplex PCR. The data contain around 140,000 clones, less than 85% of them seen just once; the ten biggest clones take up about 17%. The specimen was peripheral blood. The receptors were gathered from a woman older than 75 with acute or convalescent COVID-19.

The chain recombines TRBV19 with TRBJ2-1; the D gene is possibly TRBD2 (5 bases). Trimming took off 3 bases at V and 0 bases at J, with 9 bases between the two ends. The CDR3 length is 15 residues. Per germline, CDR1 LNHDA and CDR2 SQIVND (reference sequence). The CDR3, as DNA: TGTGCCAGTAGTATTAGACTAAGCTCCTACAATGAGCAGTTCTTC. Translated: CASSIRLSSYNEQFF.

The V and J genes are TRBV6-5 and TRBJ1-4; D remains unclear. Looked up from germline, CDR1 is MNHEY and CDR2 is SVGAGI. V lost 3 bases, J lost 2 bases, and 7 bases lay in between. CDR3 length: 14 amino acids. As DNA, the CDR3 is TGTGCCAGCAGTTATCGTCAGACTAATGAAAAACTGTTTTTT. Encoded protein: CASSYRQTNEKLFF.

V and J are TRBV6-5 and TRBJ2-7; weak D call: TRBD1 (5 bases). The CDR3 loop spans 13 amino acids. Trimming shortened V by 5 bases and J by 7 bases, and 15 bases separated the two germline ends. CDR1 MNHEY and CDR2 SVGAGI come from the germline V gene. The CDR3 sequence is CASSNGRAREQYF. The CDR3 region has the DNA TGTGCCAGCAGTAATGGCAGGGCCAGGGAGCAGTACTTC.

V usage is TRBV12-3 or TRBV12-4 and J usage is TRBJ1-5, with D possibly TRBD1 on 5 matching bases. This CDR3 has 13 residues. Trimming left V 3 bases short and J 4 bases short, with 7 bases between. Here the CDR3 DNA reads TGTGCCAGCAGTTTGGGGCCAAATCAGCCCCAGCATTTT. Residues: CASSLGPNQPQHF.

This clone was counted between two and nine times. The CDR3 protein is CSADGPDTGELFF. In DNA, the CDR3 is TGCAGCGCGGATGGGCCCGACACCGGGGAGCTGTTTTTT. This chain joins TRBV29-1 and TRBJ2-2; no reliable D call. The CDR3 runs 13 residues. CDR1 SQVTM and CDR2 ANQGSEA come from the germline V gene. V was shortened by 7 bases and J by 3 bases, with 12 bases between the two germline ends.

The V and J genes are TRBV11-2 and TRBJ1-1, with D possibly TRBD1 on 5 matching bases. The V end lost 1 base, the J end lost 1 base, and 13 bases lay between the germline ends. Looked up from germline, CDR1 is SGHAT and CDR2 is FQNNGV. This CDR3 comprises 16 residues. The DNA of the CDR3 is TGTGCCAGCAGCTTAGTCGGAGGGGCCGGGAACACTGAAGCTTTCTTT. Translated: CASSLVGGAGNTEAFF.

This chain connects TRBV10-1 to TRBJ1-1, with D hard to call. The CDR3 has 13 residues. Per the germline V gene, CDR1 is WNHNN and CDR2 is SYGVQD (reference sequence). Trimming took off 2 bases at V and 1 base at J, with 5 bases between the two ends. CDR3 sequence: CASSEARNTEAFF. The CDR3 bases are TGCGCCAGCAGTGAGGCCAGGAACACTGAAGCTTTCTTT.

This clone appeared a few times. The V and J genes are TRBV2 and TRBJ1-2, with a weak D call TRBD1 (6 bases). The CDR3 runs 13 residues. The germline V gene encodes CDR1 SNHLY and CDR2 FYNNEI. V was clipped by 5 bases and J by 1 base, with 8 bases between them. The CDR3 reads CASSRDINYGYTF. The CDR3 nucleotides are TGTGCCAGCAGTCGGGACATTAACTATGGCTACACCTTC.

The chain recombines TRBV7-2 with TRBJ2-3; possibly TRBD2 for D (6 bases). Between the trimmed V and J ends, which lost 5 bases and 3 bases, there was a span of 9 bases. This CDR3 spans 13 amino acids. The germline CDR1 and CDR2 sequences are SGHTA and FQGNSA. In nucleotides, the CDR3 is TGTGCCAGCAGCCCGGGACTTACAGATACGCAGTATTTT. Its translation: CASSPGLTDTQYF.

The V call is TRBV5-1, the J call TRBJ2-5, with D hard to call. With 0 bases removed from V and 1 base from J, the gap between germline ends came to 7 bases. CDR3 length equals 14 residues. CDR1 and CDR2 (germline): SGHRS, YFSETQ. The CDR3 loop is CASSLGGSQETQYF. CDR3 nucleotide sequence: TGCGCCAGCAGCTTGGGAGGATCCCAAGAGACCCAGTACTTC.

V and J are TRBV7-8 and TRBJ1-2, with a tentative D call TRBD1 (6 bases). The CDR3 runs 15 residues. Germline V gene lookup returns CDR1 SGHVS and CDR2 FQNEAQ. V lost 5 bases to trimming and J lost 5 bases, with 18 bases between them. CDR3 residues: CASSREGGRIYGYTF. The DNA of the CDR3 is TGTGCCAGCAGCCGAGAGGGGGGGAGGATATATGGCTACACCTTC.

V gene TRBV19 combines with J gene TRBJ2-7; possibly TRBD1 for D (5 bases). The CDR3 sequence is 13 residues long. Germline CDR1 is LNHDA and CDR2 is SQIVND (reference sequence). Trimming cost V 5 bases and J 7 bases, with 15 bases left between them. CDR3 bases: TGTGCCAGTAGTCCTCAGGGCCGCTGGGAGCAGTACTTC. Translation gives CASSPQGRWEQYF. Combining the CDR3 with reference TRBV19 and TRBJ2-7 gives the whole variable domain DGGITQSPKYLFRKEGQNVTLSCEQNLNHDAMYWYRQDPGQGLRLIYYSQIVNDFQKGDIAEGYSVSREKKESFPLTVTSAQKNPTAFYLCASSPQGRWEQYFGPGTRLTVT.

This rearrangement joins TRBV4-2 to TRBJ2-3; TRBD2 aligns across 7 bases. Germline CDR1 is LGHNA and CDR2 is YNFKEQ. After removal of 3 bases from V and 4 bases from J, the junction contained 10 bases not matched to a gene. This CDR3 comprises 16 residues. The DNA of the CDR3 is TGTGCCAGCAGCCACGTGTCTGCGGGAGCTGCAGATACGCAGTATTTT. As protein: CASSHVSAGAADTQYF.

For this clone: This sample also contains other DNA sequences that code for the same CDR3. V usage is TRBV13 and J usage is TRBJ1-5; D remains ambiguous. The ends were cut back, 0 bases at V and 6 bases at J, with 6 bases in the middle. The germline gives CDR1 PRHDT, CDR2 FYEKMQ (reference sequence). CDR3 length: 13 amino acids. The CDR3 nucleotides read TGTGCCAGCAGCTTAGGGCGGGGTCAGCCCCAGCATTTT. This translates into CASSLGRGQPQHF.

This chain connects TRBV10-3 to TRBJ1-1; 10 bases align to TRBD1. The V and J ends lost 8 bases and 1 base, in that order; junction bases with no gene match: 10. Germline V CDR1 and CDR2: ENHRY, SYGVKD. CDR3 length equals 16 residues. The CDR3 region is CAIRPGQGMGNTEAFF. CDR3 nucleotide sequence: TGTGCCATCCGCCCGGGACAGGGGATGGGGAACACTGAAGCTTTCTTT.

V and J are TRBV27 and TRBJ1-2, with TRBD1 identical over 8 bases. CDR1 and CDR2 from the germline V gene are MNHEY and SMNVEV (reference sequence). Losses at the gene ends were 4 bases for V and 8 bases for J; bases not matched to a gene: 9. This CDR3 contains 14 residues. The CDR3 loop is CASSYRGSGGGYTF. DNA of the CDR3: TGTGCCAGCAGTTACAGGGGGTCTGGAGGGGGCTACACCTTC.

The DNA for the CDR3 is TGTGCCAGTAGGTTACAGGATTACTCAGGTGAGCAGTTCTTC. As protein: CASRLQDYSGEQFF. The chain couples TRBV19 to TRBJ2-1; the D gene is possibly TRBD1 (5 bases). The CDR3 totals 14 residues. Germline V gives CDR1 LNHDA, CDR2 SQIVND (reference sequence). V lost 6 bases, J lost 9 bases, and 18 bases lay in between.

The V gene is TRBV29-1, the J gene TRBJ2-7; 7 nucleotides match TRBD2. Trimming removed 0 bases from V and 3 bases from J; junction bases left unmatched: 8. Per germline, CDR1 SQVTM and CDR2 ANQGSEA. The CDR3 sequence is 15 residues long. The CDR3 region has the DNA TGCAGCGTTGAAGATTTTGCGGGGGTGGGCTACGAGCAGTACTTC. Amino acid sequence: CSVEDFAGVGYEQYF.

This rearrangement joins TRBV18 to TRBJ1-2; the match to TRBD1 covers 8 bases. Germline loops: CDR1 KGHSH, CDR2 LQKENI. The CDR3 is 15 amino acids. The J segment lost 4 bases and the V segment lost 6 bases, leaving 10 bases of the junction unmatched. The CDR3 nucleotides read TGTGCCAGCTCCCCCGGACAGGGTCATACCTATGGCTACACCTTC. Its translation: CASSPGQGHTYGYTF.

In nucleotides, the CDR3 is TGTGCCAGCAGCGCCCCGATGGGGACTAAAGGGCGAGATACGCAGTATTTT. Amino acids: CASSAPMGTKGRDTQYF. The gene calls are TRBV7-8 and TRBJ2-3; 7 bases match TRBD2. The V segment lost 5 bases and the J segment 5 bases; nucleotides outside the gene matches: 16. This CDR3 region has 17 residues. CDR1 SGHVS and CDR2 FQNEAQ come from the germline V gene. The entire variable domain, with the rest obtained from reference TRBV7-8 and TRBJ2-3, is as follows: GAGVSQSPRYKVAKRGQDVALRCDPISGHVSLFWYQQALGQGPEFLTYFQNEAQLDKSGLPSDRFFAERPEGSVSTLKIQRTQQEDSAVYLCASSAPMGTKGRDTQYFGPGTRLTVL.

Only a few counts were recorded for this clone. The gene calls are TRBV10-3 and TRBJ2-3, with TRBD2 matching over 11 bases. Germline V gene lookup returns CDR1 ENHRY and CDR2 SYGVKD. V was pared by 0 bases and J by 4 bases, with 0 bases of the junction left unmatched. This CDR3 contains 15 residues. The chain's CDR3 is CAISESSGRADTQYF. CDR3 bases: TGTGCCATCAGTGAGTCTAGCGGGAGGGCAGATACGCAGTATTTT.

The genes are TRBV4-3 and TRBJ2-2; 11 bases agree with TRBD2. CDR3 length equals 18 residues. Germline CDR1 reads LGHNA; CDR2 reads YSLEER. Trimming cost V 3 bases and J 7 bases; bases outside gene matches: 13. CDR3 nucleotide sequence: TGCGCCAGCAGCCAGCACCGACTAGCGGGATTGGATGGCGGGGAGCTGTTTTTT. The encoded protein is CASSQHRLAGLDGGELFF.

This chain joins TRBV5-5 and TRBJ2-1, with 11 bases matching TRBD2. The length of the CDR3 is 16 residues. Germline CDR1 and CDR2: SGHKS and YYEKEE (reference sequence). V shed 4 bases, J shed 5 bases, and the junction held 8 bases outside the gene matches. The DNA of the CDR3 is TGTGCCAGCAGCCGCAGAACTAGCGGGGGCAACAATGAGCAGTTCTTC. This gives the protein CASSRRTSGGNNEQFF.

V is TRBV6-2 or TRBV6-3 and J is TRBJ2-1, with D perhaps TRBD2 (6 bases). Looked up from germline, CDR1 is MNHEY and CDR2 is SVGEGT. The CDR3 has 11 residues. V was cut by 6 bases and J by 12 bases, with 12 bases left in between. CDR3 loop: CASSLGTPQFF. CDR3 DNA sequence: TGTGCCAGCAGCCTCGGGACTCCGCAGTTCTTC.

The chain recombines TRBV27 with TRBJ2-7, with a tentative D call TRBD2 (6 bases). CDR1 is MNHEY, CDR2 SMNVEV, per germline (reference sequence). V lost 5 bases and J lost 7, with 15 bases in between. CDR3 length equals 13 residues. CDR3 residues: CASSGGVLAEQYF. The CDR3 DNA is TGTGCCAGCAGTGGCGGGGTCCTGGCTGAGCAGTACTTC.

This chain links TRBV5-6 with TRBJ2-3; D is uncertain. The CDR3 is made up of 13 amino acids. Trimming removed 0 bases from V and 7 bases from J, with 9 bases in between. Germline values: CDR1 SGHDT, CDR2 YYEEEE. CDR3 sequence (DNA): TGTGCCAGCAGCTTGGAACATCTGAATACGCAGTATTTT. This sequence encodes CASSLEHLNTQYF.

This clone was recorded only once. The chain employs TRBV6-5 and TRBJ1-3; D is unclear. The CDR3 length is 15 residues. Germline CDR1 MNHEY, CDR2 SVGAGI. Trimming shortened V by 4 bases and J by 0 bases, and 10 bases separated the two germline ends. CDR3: CASSLSTVSGNTIYF. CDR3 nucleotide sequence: TGTGCCAGCAGTTTGTCAACGGTCTCTGGAAACACCATATATTTT.

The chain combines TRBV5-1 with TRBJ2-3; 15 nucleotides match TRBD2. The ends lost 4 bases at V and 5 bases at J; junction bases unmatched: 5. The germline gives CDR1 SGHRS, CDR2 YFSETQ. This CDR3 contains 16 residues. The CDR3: CASSPGLAGGVDTQYF. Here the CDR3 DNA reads TGCGCCAGCAGCCCCGGACTAGCGGGAGGGGTAGATACGCAGTATTTT.

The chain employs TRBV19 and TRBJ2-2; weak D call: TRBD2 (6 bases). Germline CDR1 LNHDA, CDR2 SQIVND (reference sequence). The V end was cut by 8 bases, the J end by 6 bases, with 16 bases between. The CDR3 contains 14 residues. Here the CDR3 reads CASCGAGGAGELFF. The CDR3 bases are TGTGCCAGTTGTGGGGCGGGCGGGGCCGGGGAGCTGTTTTTT.

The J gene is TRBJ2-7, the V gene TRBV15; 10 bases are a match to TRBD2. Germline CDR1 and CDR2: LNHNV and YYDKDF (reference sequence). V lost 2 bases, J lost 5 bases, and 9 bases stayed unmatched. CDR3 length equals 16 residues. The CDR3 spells CATSRSLGLAVDEQYF. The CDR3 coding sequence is TGTGCCACCAGCAGATCCCTCGGACTAGCGGTCGACGAGCAGTACTTC.

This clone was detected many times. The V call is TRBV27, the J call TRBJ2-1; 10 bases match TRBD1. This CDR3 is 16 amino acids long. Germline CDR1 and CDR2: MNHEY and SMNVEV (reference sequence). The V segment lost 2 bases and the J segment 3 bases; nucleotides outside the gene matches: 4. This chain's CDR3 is CASSLAGQGFYNEQFF. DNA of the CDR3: TGTGCCAGCAGTTTAGCGGGACAGGGGTTCTACAATGAGCAGTTCTTC.

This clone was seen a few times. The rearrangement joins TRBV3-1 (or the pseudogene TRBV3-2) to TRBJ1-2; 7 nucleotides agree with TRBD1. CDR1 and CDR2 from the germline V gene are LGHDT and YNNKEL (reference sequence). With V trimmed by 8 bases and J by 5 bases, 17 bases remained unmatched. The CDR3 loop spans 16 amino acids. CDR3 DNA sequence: TGTGCCAGCGGGGTTCACAGGGGTAGTTATGAGTATGGCTACACCTTC. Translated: CASGVHRGSYEYGYTF.